The 28 T cell receptor beta chains given below trace back to one sample, sequenced in a study of blood T cell repertoires in COVID-19. Generated by immunoSEQ multiplex PCR, the TCRdb table keeps only in-frame clones and is missing some. This sample carries under 300,000 clones, about 85% of them seen once, and the ten largest clones take 5.5% to 7.5%. The sequencing input was peripheral blood. Every receptor here comes from a woman in her sixties or seventies with active or convalescent COVID-19.

The chain couples TRBV7-3 to TRBJ1-3, with 7 nucleotides matching TRBD1. In germline, CDR1 is SGHTA, CDR2 FQGTGA. The CDR3 loop spans 15 amino acids. V lost 5 bases and J lost 3; bases outside the gene matches: 7. CDR3 nucleotide sequence: TGTGCCAGCAGCAGCTCAGGGGGTGGTGGAAACACCATATATTTT. This sequence encodes CASSSSGGGGNTIYF.

The chain combines TRBV5-1 with TRBJ2-7; TRBD1 aligns across 8 bases. CDR1 and CDR2 from the germline V gene are SGHRS and YFSETQ. Losses at the gene ends were 0 bases for V and 0 bases for J; bases not matched to a gene: 8. The CDR3 contains 17 residues. The CDR3 reads CASSLGLRTGNSYEQYV. In nucleotides, the CDR3 is TGCGCCAGCAGCTTGGGGCTTCGGACAGGGAACTCCTACGAGCAGTACGTC.

This clone was seen a handful of times. The chain employs TRBV3-1 (or the pseudogene TRBV3-2) and TRBJ1-2; maybe TRBD1 (6 bases). V dropped 4 bases and J dropped 5 bases, with 20 bases sitting between them. The CDR3 consists of 16 residues. Germline lookup yields CDR1 LGHDT and CDR2 YNNKEL (reference sequence). The CDR3 DNA follows: TGTGCCAGCAGCCCATTTTCCGACAGGCTACCTTATGGCTACACCTTC. Amino acids: CASSPFSDRLPYGYTF.

The V call is TRBV20-1, the J call TRBJ2-5; TRBD1 agrees at 9 bases. CDR3 length: 11 residues. Germline V gene data show CDR1 as DFQATT and CDR2 as SNEGSKA (reference sequence). Trimming cost V 6 bases and J 5 bases; bases outside gene matches: 1. The CDR3 here is CSAGTGETQYF. Here the CDR3 DNA reads TGCAGTGCGGGGACAGGGGAGACCCAGTACTTC.

About this clone: Other DNA sequences from this sample encode an identical CDR3 as well. The CDR3 nucleotides are TGTGCCACCAGCAGAGACAGAAATCAGCCCCAGCATTTT. Protein sequence: CATSRDRNQPQHF. The V call is TRBV15, the J call TRBJ1-5; D call uncertain. The ends were cut back, 0 bases at V and 4 bases at J, with 4 bases in the middle. Germline V gene data show CDR1 as LNHNV and CDR2 as YYDKDF (reference sequence). This CDR3 is 13 amino acids long.

This chain joins TRBV6-1 and TRBJ1-5, with TRBD1 as a possible D gene (5 bases). The V end was cut by 2 bases, the J end by 1 base, with 12 bases between. CDR1 is MNHNS and CDR2 is SASEGT in the germline V gene. This CDR3 has 16 residues. As DNA, the CDR3 is TGTGCCAGCAGTGAAAAAAGCAGACAGAGCAATCAGCCCCAGCATTTT. Translation gives CASSEKSRQSNQPQHF.

V usage is TRBV9 and J usage is TRBJ2-2; no clear D gene. The CDR3 covers 15 residues. Germline V gene lookup returns CDR1 SGDLS and CDR2 YYNGEE. The ends were cut back, 0 bases at V and 5 bases at J, with 11 bases in the middle. CDR3 sequence: CASSVVASRTGELFF. The CDR3 DNA is TGTGCCAGCAGCGTAGTCGCTAGTAGGACCGGGGAGCTGTTTTTT.

The V call is TRBV5-6, the J call TRBJ1-2; 7 bases are shared with TRBD1. CDR1 is SGHDT and CDR2 is YYEEEE in the germline V gene. The V and J ends lost 1 base and 8 bases, in that order; junction bases with no gene match: 8. CDR3 length equals 14 residues. The CDR3 region has the DNA TGTGCCAGCAGCTTGAACAGGGGCCTAGGAGGCTACACCTTC. This gives the protein CASSLNRGLGGYTF. Looking up the rest from reference TRBV5-6 and TRBJ1-2 gives the full variable domain: DAGVTQSPTHLIKTRGQQVTLRCSPKSGHDTVSWYQQALGQGPQFIFQYYEEEERQRGNFPDRFSGHQFPNYSSELNVNALLLGDSALYLCASSLNRGLGGYTFGSGTRLTVV.

The DNA for the CDR3 is TGTGCCAGCAGCCAAGATCGTTGGGCATCCGGCTACACCTTC. This encodes CASSQDRWASGYTF. The rearrangement uses TRBV4-2 and TRBJ1-2; D remains ambiguous. There are 14 residues in the CDR3. Germline CDR1 is LGHNA and CDR2 is YNFKEQ. V was clipped by 0 bases and J by 8 bases, with 13 bases between them.

This clone came up a few times. J is TRBJ1-2 and V is TRBV28, with TRBD1 identical over 8 bases. Per the germline V gene, CDR1 is MDHEN and CDR2 is SYDVKM. The CDR3 has 15 residues. The V and J ends lost 6 bases and 3 bases, in that order; junction bases with no gene match: 9. The CDR3 bases are TGTGCCAGCAGATCGACAGGGGTAGGCGACTATGGCTACACCTTC. Its protein product is CASRSTGVGDYGYTF.

The CDR3 nucleotides read TGCAGCGTAAAAAGAGGGACTAGCGGGGGAACCTACAATGAGCAGTTCTTC. This sequence encodes CSVKRGTSGGTYNEQFF. V gene TRBV29-1 combines with J gene TRBJ2-1; 14 nucleotides match TRBD2. From germline, CDR1 is SQVTM and CDR2 ANQGSEA. Trimming cost V 6 bases and J 2 bases; bases outside gene matches: 9. The CDR3 runs 17 residues.

In this sample, this clone turned up once. V and J are TRBV18 and TRBJ2-1, with 7 positions matching TRBD2. V shed 0 bases, J shed 4 bases, and the junction held 6 bases outside the gene matches. The CDR3 consists of 16 residues. The germline V gene encodes CDR1 KGHSH and CDR2 LQKENI. CDR3 coding DNA: TGTGCCAGCTCACCACCTCCTGCGGGAGTATACAATGAGCAGTTCTTC. It codes for CASSPPPAGVYNEQFF.

The chain recombines TRBV5-1 with TRBJ1-2; 8 bases agree with TRBD1. The germline gives CDR1 SGHRS, CDR2 YFSETQ. Trimming removed 4 bases from V and 6 bases from J; junction bases left unmatched: 11. This CDR3 has 15 amino acids. CDR3 loop: CASSLDRGSLDGYTF. The CDR3 nucleotides are TGCGCCAGCAGCCTCGACAGGGGTTCCCTGGATGGCTACACCTTC.

The J gene is TRBJ2-3, the V gene TRBV4-1; D perhaps matches TRBD2 (7 bases). CDR3 length equals 14 residues. V lost 6 bases, J lost 4 bases, and 14 bases lay in between. Germline CDR1 reads MGHRA; CDR2 reads YSYEKL. CDR3 nucleotides: TGCGCCAGCAGTCCAAGGGGGGGAGCAGATACGCAGTATTTT. It encodes CASSPRGGADTQYF.

CDR3 amino acids: CASSAGTFHEQFF. CDR3 DNA: TGTGCCAGCAGTGCTGGGACTTTCCATGAGCAGTTCTTC. The genes are TRBV25-1 and TRBJ2-1; tentatively, D is TRBD2 (6 bases). This CDR3 is 13 amino acids long. The V end lost 4 bases, the J end lost 8 bases, and 12 bases lay between the germline ends. CDR1 is MGHDK and CDR2 is SYGVNS in the germline V gene.

This chain joins TRBV19 and TRBJ2-2; the D gene is possibly TRBD2 (5 bases). The CDR3 totals 17 residues. Trimming stripped 5 bases from V and 0 bases from J, with 16 bases between. Germline lookup yields CDR1 LNHDA and CDR2 SQIVND (reference sequence). Here the CDR3 DNA reads TGTGCCAGTAGTTGGGAAAGAGGGTACGCGAACACCGGGGAGCTGTTTTTT. It specifies CASSWERGYANTGELFF.

J is TRBJ1-1 and V is TRBV6-5; 7 bases align to TRBD1. Germline-derived CDR1 and CDR2 are MNHEY and SVGAGI. Unmatched junction bases numbered 4, after V lost 5 bases and J lost 4 bases. The CDR3 has 13 amino acids. The CDR3 is CASSRQGGTEAFF. CDR3 nucleotides: TGTGCCAGCAGTCGACAGGGAGGCACTGAAGCTTTCTTT.

In DNA form, the CDR3 reads TGTGCCAGTAGTATGGGGGCGACAGGATCCTCTGGAAACACCATATATTTT. Its protein is CASSMGATGSSGNTIYF. The rearrangement uses TRBV19 and TRBJ1-3; perhaps TRBD1 as D (6 bases). This CDR3 region has 17 residues. Trimming cost V 3 bases and J 0 bases, with 15 bases left between them. Looked up from germline, CDR1 is LNHDA and CDR2 is SQIVND (reference sequence).

The chain combines TRBV7-2 with TRBJ2-1, with no clear D. Germline loops: CDR1 SGHTA, CDR2 FQGNSA. The CDR3 contains 13 residues. The ends were cut back, 1 base at V and 3 bases at J, with 4 bases in the middle. The DNA of the CDR3 is TGTGCCAGCAGCTTAGGACTCTACAATGAGCAGTTCTTC. It codes for CASSLGLYNEQFF.

V usage is TRBV7-9 and J usage is TRBJ1-1; perhaps TRBD1 as D (5 bases). The CDR3 totals 15 residues. Trimming took off 7 bases at V and 3 bases at J, with 18 bases between the two ends. Germline-derived CDR1 and CDR2 are SEHNR and FQNEAQ (reference sequence). CDR3 amino acids: CASTPSGVGDTEAFF. DNA of the CDR3: TGTGCCAGCACCCCGTCGGGGGTCGGGGACACTGAAGCTTTCTTT.

The chain combines TRBV19 with TRBJ2-3, with 9 bases aligning to TRBD2. J gave up 1 base and V 2 bases, and 1 base lay outside the gene matches. Per the germline V gene, CDR1 is LNHDA and CDR2 is SQIVND (reference sequence). This CDR3 has 15 residues. The CDR3 DNA follows: TGTGCCAGTAGTATACCTAGCGGGGGCACAGATACGCAGTATTTT. Protein sequence: CASSIPSGGTDTQYF.

This chain uses TRBV3-1 (or the pseudogene TRBV3-2) with TRBJ1-2; D possibly corresponds to TRBD1 (6 bases). The CDR3 runs to 14 residues. Germline V lookup: CDR1 LGHDT, CDR2 YNNKEL (reference sequence). Trimming took 1 base from V and 2 from J, leaving 8 bases between them. The CDR3 DNA sequence: TGTGCCAGCAGCCAAGCCGGACAGAACTATGGCTACACCTTC. Amino acid sequence: CASSQAGQNYGYTF.

The chain links TRBV7-9 to TRBJ2-1; 10 nucleotides match TRBD2. The CDR3 runs to 18 residues. Germline assignment: CDR1 SEHNR and CDR2 FQNEAQ (reference sequence). With V trimmed by 1 base and J by 7 bases, 13 bases remained unmatched. CDR3 in DNA: TGTGCCAGCAGCTTAGTTGTTATTTCGGGACTAGCGACGAATGAGCAGTTCTTC. Translated: CASSLVVISGLATNEQFF.

This clone was detected once. V is TRBV10-1 and J is TRBJ2-3; 10 nucleotides align to TRBD2. The CDR3 covers 14 residues. Germline V gene data show CDR1 as WNHNN and CDR2 as SYGVQD (reference sequence). Losses at the gene ends were 6 bases for V and 4 bases for J; bases not matched to a gene: 4. The CDR3 DNA reads as TGCGCCAGCAGAGCGGGGGGGCCCTCAGATACGCAGTATTTT. This encodes CASRAGGPSDTQYF.

This sequence joins TRBV13 and TRBJ1-3, with TRBD1 matching over 10 bases. There are 15 residues in the CDR3. Germline V lookup: CDR1 PRHDT, CDR2 FYEKMQ (reference sequence). With V trimmed by 5 bases and J by 6 bases, 7 bases remained unmatched. CDR3 loop: CASSRAGTGENTIYF. Here the CDR3 DNA reads TGTGCCAGCAGCCGAGCCGGGACAGGGGAAAACACCATATATTTT.

This clone appeared a single time. This sequence joins TRBV5-1 and TRBJ2-1; possibly TRBD2 for D (7 bases). CDR3 length: 15 amino acids. Deletions cut 2 bases from V and 8 bases from J, with 17 bases between. The germline V gene has CDR1 SGHRS and CDR2 YFSETQ. DNA for the CDR3: TGCGCCAGCAGCTTCAGGGGTGAGGGGAGGGATGAGCAGTTCTTC. The encoded protein is CASSFRGEGRDEQFF. Based on the CDR3 plus reference TRBV5-1 and TRBJ2-1, the full variable domain is KAGVTQTPRYLIKTRGQQVTLSCSPISGHRSVSWYQQTPGQGLQFLFEYFSETQRNKGNFPGRFSGRQFSNSRSEMNVSTLELGDSALYLCASSFRGEGRDEQFFGPGTRLTVL.

This clone was found a few times. The chain links TRBV19 to TRBJ2-3; tentative D call: TRBD1 (5 bases). Trimming took 1 base from V and 0 from J, leaving 17 bases between them. Germline assignment: CDR1 LNHDA and CDR2 SQIVND (reference sequence). The CDR3 has 18 residues. As DNA, the CDR3 is TGTGCCAGTAGTATAGGAGTCTGGACACGCCATAGCACAGATACGCAGTATTTT. Its translation is CASSIGVWTRHSTDTQYF.

The chain carries TRBV6-5 and TRBJ2-7; 9 bases map to TRBD1. V trimming: 5 bases; J trimming: 0 bases; junction bases outside the gene matches: 5. The CDR3 totals 15 residues. CDR1 and CDR2 (germline): MNHEY, SVGAGI. The CDR3 loop is CASSTGTGSSYEQYF. The CDR3 nucleotides are TGTGCCAGCAGTACCGGGACAGGGAGCTCCTACGAGCAGTACTTC.